This T cell receptor beta chain was documented in a study of T-cell memory formation after mild COVID-19. Trimming left V 3 bases short and J 6 bases short, with 15 bases between. The germline gives CDR1 MGHRA, CDR2 YSYEKL. The CDR3 is made up of 15 amino acids. TCRdb redid the calling of the 5' RACE reads with MiXCR, one entry per CDR3 protein. The table has about 320,000 distinct CDR3 sequences, roughly an eighth seen once. Material: PBMCs or a T cell subset sorted from them (not recorded which). The clonotype originates from a man aged 18 to 29 who had mild COVID-19 (a few samples of this study predate the infection). Cell type and time point are not known. The J gene is TRBJ1-5, the V gene TRBV4-1; D possibly corresponds to TRBD1 (5 bases). CDR3 region: CASSHRWTGGQPQHF. CDR3 DNA sequence: TGCGCCAGCAGCCATCGGTGGACGGGGGGTCAGCCCCAGCATTTT.